These 12 T cell receptor beta chains originate from one sample sequenced in a study of radiation and T cells in renal cell carcinoma. Libraries were prepared by immunoSEQ multiplex PCR; TCRdb keeps only in-frame clonotypes and omits some of them. The sample lists under 65,000 clones, around 80% occurring once. The time point denotes: baseline pretreatment blood. The sample's treatment: 15 Gy SBRT to primary tumor, nephrectomy 4 weeks later. Material: blood, obtained from a patient whose treatment included radiotherapy and nephrectomy. Every receptor here comes from a man between 60 and 75 years old with renal cell carcinoma.

The genes are TRBV7-9 and TRBJ2-5; TRBD2 matches 8 bases. J lost 1 base, V lost 2 bases, and 9 bases had no gene match. CDR1 SEHNR and CDR2 FQNEAQ come from the germline V gene (reference sequence). The CDR3 covers 17 residues. CDR3 DNA: TGTGCCAGCAGCTTAAGGCCGGACGGGAGGGGCCAAGAGACCCAGTACTTC. Translating it yields CASSLRPDGRGQETQYF.

This clone appeared a few times. The chain recombines TRBV21-1 with TRBJ2-7. TRBV21-1 is deemed a pseudogene. The CDR3 contains 16 residues. The CDR3 sequence: CASSPPGGPHSYEQYV. CDR3 in DNA: TGTGCCAGCAGTCCACCTGGGGGTCCCCACTCCTACGAGCAGTACGTC.

This chain uses TRBV7-6 with TRBJ1-1; tentatively, D is TRBD1 (5 bases). In germline, CDR1 is SGHVS, CDR2 FNYEAQ. The CDR3 covers 18 residues. V lost 0 bases and J lost 5, with 22 bases in between. The DNA for the CDR3 is TGTGCCAGCAGCTTAGCCTGGGGACCAAGGGGAGTCAAGACTGAAGCTTTCTTT. This translates into CASSLAWGPRGVKTEAFF.

The rearrangement uses TRBV2 and TRBJ2-7; TRBD1 aligns across 7 bases. Germline V gene sequence: CDR1 SNHLY, CDR2 FYNNEI. The V gene end was trimmed by 8 bases and the J gene end by 4 bases; junction bases not matched to a gene: 8. This CDR3 has 13 residues. The CDR3 is CASGWDRNYEQYF. CDR3 in DNA: TGTGCCAGCGGATGGGACAGAAATTACGAGCAGTACTTC.

The chain couples TRBV11-2 to TRBJ2-1; 8 positions agree with TRBD1. This CDR3 is built from 14 residues. Germline loops: CDR1 SGHAT, CDR2 FQNNGV. V shed 6 bases, J shed 7 bases, and the junction held 8 bases outside the gene matches. CDR3 DNA sequence: TGTGCCAGCAGTTTGACAGGGGTTGTGAATGAGCAGTTCTTC. As protein: CASSLTGVVNEQFF. Looking up the rest from reference TRBV11-2 and TRBJ2-1 gives the full variable domain: EAGVAQSPRYKIIEKRQSVAFWCNPISGHATLYWYQQILGQGPKLLIQFQNNGVVDDSQLPKDRFSAERLKGVDSTLKIQPAKLEDSAVYLCASSLTGVVNEQFFGPGTRLTVL.

The V call is TRBV19, the J call TRBJ2-6; 10 bases match TRBD1. The trim removed 1 base at V and 0 bases at J, leaving 12 bases unmatched. This CDR3 comprises 21 residues. Per the germline V gene, CDR1 is LNHDA and CDR2 is SQIVND (reference sequence). DNA of the CDR3: TGTGCCAGTAGTATAGCAAGGGGAAGGGGACAGGGGAGCTCTGGGGCCAACGTCCTGACTTTC. It yields the protein CASSIARGRGQGSSGANVLTF.

The chain carries TRBV6-1 and TRBJ2-3, with 8 bases fitting TRBD1. In germline, CDR1 is MNHNS, CDR2 SASEGT. V lost 3 bases and J lost 2; bases outside the gene matches: 1. The CDR3 has 14 residues. CDR3: CASSDRGLTDTQYF. The CDR3 DNA is TGTGCCAGCAGTGACAGGGGGCTCACAGATACGCAGTATTTT.

The genes are TRBV7-9 and TRBJ2-1; 9 bases are a match to TRBD2. This CDR3 has 16 residues. Germline V gene lookup returns CDR1 SEHNR and CDR2 FQNEAQ (reference sequence). J gave up 6 bases and V 6 bases, and 12 bases lay outside the gene matches. The chain's CDR3 is CASSSSSGIKGNEQFF. The CDR3 DNA sequence: TGTGCCAGCAGTTCATCTAGCGGGATTAAAGGCAATGAGCAGTTCTTC.

The table lists this clone with a count of one. This sequence joins TRBV6-4 and TRBJ2-3; a weak D match, TRBD2 (5 bases). Looked up from germline, CDR1 is MRHNA and CDR2 is SNTAGT. The V end lost 4 bases, the J end lost 3 bases, and 8 bases lay between the germline ends. This CDR3 is built from 13 residues. CDR3 sequence reads: CASSVEGTDTQYF. For the CDR3, the DNA is TGTGCCAGCAGTGTCGAGGGAACAGATACGCAGTATTTT.

This chain uses TRBV5-1 with TRBJ2-1; TRBD2 might be the D (5 bases). V was clipped by 1 base and J by 7 bases, with 9 bases between them. There are 13 residues in the CDR3. Germline CDR1 and CDR2: SGHRS and YFSETQ. The DNA for the CDR3 is TGCGCCAGCAGCTTGACTAGTTTGAATGAGCAGTTCTTC. The encoded protein is CASSLTSLNEQFF.

This clone has more than one count but fewer than ten. This chain connects TRBV5-1 to TRBJ2-2, with TRBD2 identical over 9 bases. CDR1 and CDR2 from the germline V gene are SGHRS and YFSETQ. J gave up 4 bases and V 0 bases, and 4 bases lay outside the gene matches. CDR3 length equals 16 residues. The CDR3 bases are TGCGCCAGCAGCTTGGAGGCGGGAGGGGTCACCGGGGAGCTGTTTTTT. This gives the protein CASSLEAGGVTGELFF.

This clone was seen only a few times. V usage is TRBV4-3 and J usage is TRBJ2-3; D is unresolved. The length of the CDR3 is 14 residues. Germline-derived CDR1 and CDR2 are LGHNA and YSLEER. Trimming stripped 0 bases from V and 0 bases from J, with 4 bases between. In DNA, the CDR3 is TGCGCCAGCAGCCAAGATCCCAGCACAGATACGCAGTATTTT. It yields the protein CASSQDPSTDTQYF.